This TCR beta chain is drawn from a study of CD8+CD57+ T cells in acquired aplastic anemia. Findings and limits, study-wide: With respect to CD8+ Simpson's diversity, patients and controls did not differ significantly.

CDR3 and TCR beta VDJ profiling relied on genomic DNA as the template. TCRdb used MiXCR to reprocess the reads, holding one entry per CDR3 protein. The sample lists about 160,000 distinct CDR3 sequences, less than 60% occurring once. Germline V gene lookup returns CDR1 LNHDA and CDR2 SQIVND (reference sequence). CDR3 length equals 18 residues. Trimming took 3 bases from V and 4 from J, leaving 21 bases between them. Only patients with CD8+CD57+ cell expansion on flow cytometry were chosen for sequencing. Patient blood was sampled before any therapy had been received. There are many counts of this clonotype. The antigen is unknown.

This sequence originates from a human donor with aplastic anemia. This chain connects TRBV19 to TRBJ2-2, with a possible D match to TRBD1 (6 bases). Sequenced input: sorted CD4+, CD8+, or CD8+CD57+ T cells (not recorded which) from PBMCs. The CDR3 protein is CASSIQGPSNPATGELFF. CDR3 in DNA: TGTGCCAGTAGTATCCAGGGGCCTTCAAATCCGGCCACCGGGGAGCTGTTTTTT.